This TCR beta chain appears in the sequencing data of a study of blood T cell repertoires in COVID-19 (dated by TCRdb to about 2020). About the full investigation: The collaborator samples originated in the United States, Italy and Spain and spanned the acute and convalescent phases of COVID-19. The material from the prospective study consisted of cDNA or gDNA derived from T cells, B-cell-depleted T cells, or PBMCs. The dataset comprised deeply sampled blood TCRbeta repertoires from subjects exposed to, actively infected with, or recovered from COVID-19. A freely available public database, intended as a resource for researchers studying the immune response to SARS-CoV-2, is where the repertoires were released. Samples came from the ongoing ImmuneRACE study (first 160 participants) plus 1,254 subjects from 6 global collaborators. Nearly every sample came with metadata listing a de-identified subject ID, COVID-19 status, age in years and sex. Where HLA class I and class II types were available, the types were taken from metadata supplied by the sample provider, not from assay-based typing.

TCRbeta CDR3 regions were amplified from genomic DNA using the immunoSEQ Assay, a bias-controlled multiplex PCR. The paper's processing steps were these. Within the assay, amplification of reference gene primers was used to estimate how many nucleated cells each sample contained. To quantify the absolute abundance of each unique TCRbeta CDR3 rearrangement, sequence reads were collapsed and filtered. For each sample, productive Simpson clonality was calculated as the square root of Simpson's diversity index over productive rearrangements. TCRdb mirrors the immuneACCESS table, restricted to in-frame sequences. Some clones are absent from its copies; in checked studies, under half trace to an unresolved V gene, and the reason for the others is unknown. V and J calls and clone size are as listed in that table; D and trimming were resolved from the DNA. The sample table shows hundreds of thousands of clones, and 80% to 90% are seen once. The ten largest account for around 7.9% of the sample.

Participants in the prospective study were aged roughly 18 to 100 years, lived in 24 United States geographic areas, and enrolled through a virtual design. Cohort assignment in the prospective study relied on participant-reported clinical history from a screening survey and a study questionnaire. ImmuneRACE Cohort 3 recovered participants were defined by two consecutive negative NP/OP PCR tests, healthcare professional clearance, or symptom resolution. In the prospective study, mobile phlebotomists collected whole blood, serum and a nasopharyngeal or oropharyngeal swab from each participant. Prospective study participants could optionally give additional blood draws and questionnaires over an approximately 2-month period. Prospective study blood samples were shipped either frozen or at room temperature before DNA extraction. Broad study findings and their caveats: Clinical and demographic metadata were provided uncurated, with the amount varying by source and participant.

Between the V and J ends, shortened by 4 bases and 5 bases respectively, the junction contains 14 bases. From the cysteine up to the phenylalanine, the CDR3 has a length of 13 residues. Solely the CDR3 DNA is kept, with 39 bases framed from the first base. CDR1 and CDR2, looked up from the germline V gene, are SQVTM and ANQGSEA. About this clone itself: Its target antigen remains unknown. Base qualities are missing; no much larger clone stands one base away.

The sequenced material came from PBMCs or T cells enriched from blood (not recorded which). The chain was built from TRBV29-1 and TRBJ2-5; tentative D gene TRBD1, with 6 bases matching. The sequence was obtained from a woman in her sixties or seventies who had recovered from COVID-19. The CDR3 amino acid sequence is: CSVGVGAGETQYF. Here is the DNA: TGCAGCGTTGGTGTGGGGGCTGGGGAGACCCAGTACTTC.